These 10 T cell receptor beta chains share one sample of origin, sequenced in a study of blood T cell repertoires in COVID-19. Clones were sequenced by immunoSEQ multiplex PCR, and TCRdb holds only the in-frame ones, with some missing. The sample has around 260,000 clones; approximately 86% are singletons. Sequences were obtained from peripheral blood. The origin of the receptors is a woman between 55 and 75 years old with COVID-19, enrolled during active disease.

The DNA for the CDR3 is TGTGCCAGTAGTCCGAGGACTAGCGTCAACATTCAGTACTTC. Translated: CASSPRTSVNIQYF. The chain joins TRBV19 to TRBJ2-4, with 9 bases that match TRBD2. The germline CDR1 and CDR2 sequences are LNHDA and SQIVND (reference sequence). There are 14 residues in the CDR3. With 5 bases clipped from V and 7 bases from J, the junction kept 6 bases outside the gene matches.

Here the CDR3 reads CASSTRNSGGSSYEQYF. The CDR3, as DNA: TGTGCCAGCAGCACACGAAATAGCGGGGGAAGCTCCTACGAGCAGTACTTC. The chain joins TRBV7-9 to TRBJ2-7; 9 nucleotides align to TRBD2. This CDR3 has 17 amino acids. Looked up from germline, CDR1 is SEHNR and CDR2 is FQNEAQ (reference sequence). V lost 5 bases and J lost 0; bases outside the gene matches: 11.

The chain joins TRBV28 to TRBJ1-3, with 11 bases identical to TRBD1. The CDR3 has 15 amino acids. The trim removed 6 bases at V and 1 base at J, leaving 2 bases unmatched. The germline gives CDR1 MDHEN, CDR2 SYDVKM. CDR3 region: CASRGQGESGNTIYF. CDR3 coding DNA: TGTGCCAGCAGGGGACAGGGGGAGTCTGGAAACACCATATATTTT.

The chain joins TRBV5-8 to TRBJ2-7; the D is unclear. Per the germline V gene, CDR1 is SGHTS and CDR2 is YDEGEE. V lost 0 bases and J 0 bases, leaving 10 bases between the germline ends. The CDR3 runs 15 residues. The CDR3 nucleotides read TGTGCCAGCAGCTTGGCCTATGATCCCTCCTACGAGCAGTACTTC. This sequence encodes CASSLAYDPSYEQYF.

This clone has just one count. J is TRBJ1-1 and V is TRBV20-1; 11 positions match TRBD1. The CDR3 contains 11 residues. Per the germline V gene, CDR1 is DFQATT and CDR2 is SNEGSKA (reference sequence). Here the CDR3 DNA reads TGCGGGGACAGGGGGAGAACTGAAGCTTTCTTT. It codes for CGDRGRTEAFF.

This sequence joins TRBV7-2 and TRBJ2-7; the match to TRBD1 covers 12 bases. The CDR3 sequence is 14 residues long. Trimming took 5 bases from V and 6 from J; bases not matched to a gene: 5. Germline-derived CDR1 and CDR2 are SGHTA and FQGNSA. In DNA form, the CDR3 reads TGTGCCAGCAGCCTGGGACAGGGGGCAGGCGAGCAGTACTTC. Translation gives CASSLGQGAGEQYF.

The chain links TRBV6-5 to TRBJ1-2, with D possibly matching TRBD1 (5 bases). The CDR3 is 14 amino acids. CDR1 and CDR2 from the germline V gene are MNHEY and SVGAGI. Trimming left V 2 bases short and J 4 bases short, with 11 bases between. The DNA for the CDR3 is TGTGCCAGCAGTTACGCCAGGGCTATCTATGGCTACACCTTC. It is translated as CASSYARAIYGYTF.

The chain uses TRBV20-1 and TRBJ1-2; no clear D gene. There are 10 residues in the CDR3. The V end lost 6 bases, the J end lost 2 bases, and 4 bases lay between the germline ends. Germline V gene sequence: CDR1 DFQATT, CDR2 SNEGSKA (reference sequence). The CDR3 reads CSALNYGYTF. For the CDR3, the DNA is TGCAGTGCCTTGAACTATGGCTACACCTTC.

V is TRBV29-1 and J is TRBJ2-1; perhaps TRBD1 as D (5 bases). The germline gives CDR1 SQVTM, CDR2 ANQGSEA. This CDR3 has 13 amino acids. Deletions cut 8 bases from V and 4 bases from J, with 15 bases between. CDR3 loop: CSWSDTDYNEQFF. The CDR3 DNA reads TGCAGCTGGTCGGACACAGATTACAATGAGCAGTTCTTC.

The chain combines TRBV19 with TRBJ1-5, with TRBD1 as a possible D gene (5 bases). The V gene's germline CDR1 is LNHDA and CDR2 SQIVND (reference sequence). This CDR3 is 14 amino acids long. The V end lost 5 bases, the J end lost 6 bases, and 14 bases lay between the germline ends. The CDR3 is CASSQTARVQPQHF. The CDR3 coding sequence is TGTGCCAGTAGTCAGACAGCTAGGGTTCAGCCCCAGCATTTT.